The rows below give T cell receptor beta chains drawn from one sample of a study of a mutant IDH1 vaccine in newly diagnosed glioma. Assay: immunoSEQ multiplex PCR; the TCRdb copy retains only in-frame clones and omits some. The table lists tens of thousands of clones, around 77% of them singletons, with more than 7.5% in the top ten. Their specific antigens are unknown. The sample consisted of PBMCs, taken from a glioma patient whose treatment included an IDH1 peptide vaccine. These TCRs come from a woman under 30 with glioma. CDR3s include the opening cysteine and the closing phenylalanine or tryptophan. A D gene is named only where the DNA matches it firmly. The size of a clone is reported for some rows only, either as once, few or many, or as a class for expanded clones.

clone size	J gene	D gene	V gene	CDR3 protein	CDR3 DNA
NA	TRBJ2-7	TRBD1	TRBV5-4	CASSLAGTGYEQYF	TGTGCCAGCAGCTTGGCAGGGACAGGGTACGAGCAGTACTTC
NA	TRBJ2-2	TRBD1	TRBV11-2	CASRRDRGSTGELFF	TGTGCCAGCAGGAGGGACAGGGGAAGCACCGGGGAGCTGTTTTTT
NA	TRBJ1-2	NA	TRBV25-1	CASSKVAGPRYGYTF	TGTGCCAGCAGTAAGGTTGCCGGTCCGCGCTATGGCTACACCTTC
NA	TRBJ1-1	NA	TRBV28	CASSLSASEAFF	TGTGCCAGCAGCCTGTCGGCGTCGGAAGCTTTCTTT
NA	TRBJ2-2	NA	TRBV7-8	CASSLAGNTGELFF	TGTGCCAGCAGCTTAGCGGGGAACACCGGGGAGCTGTTTTTT
NA	TRBJ2-3	TRBD1	TRBV4-3	CASSLRTGVGVGSDTQYF	TGCGCCAGCAGCCTGCGGACAGGGGTGGGGGTCGGGTCTGATACGCAGTATTTT
NA	TRBJ1-6	TRBD1	TRBV5-5	CASSLFQRQGDSPLHF	TGTGCCAGCAGCTTGTTTCAGCGACAGGGGGATTCACCCCTCCACTTT
NA	TRBJ2-1	NA	TRBV7-9	CASSLDAEGEQFF	TGTGCCAGCAGCTTAGATGCCGAGGGGGAGCAGTTCTTC
NA	TRBJ2-2	NA	TRBV29-1	CSASGVNTGELFF	TGCAGCGCCTCCGGGGTAAACACCGGGGAGCTGTTTTTT
NA	TRBJ2-3	TRBD2	TRBV5-1	CASSLTRGTSGKYSTDTQYF	TGCGCCAGCAGCTTGACGCGAGGGACTAGCGGGAAATATAGCACAGATACGCAGTATTTT
NA	TRBJ2-7	TRBD1	TRBV10-2	CASSERTGSYEQYF	TGCGCCAGCAGTGAGAGGACAGGGAGCTACGAGCAGTACTTC
NA	TRBJ2-1	TRBD2	TRBV4-3	CASSPSTSAYNEQFF	TGCGCCAGCAGCCCTTCGACTAGCGCTTACAATGAGCAGTTCTTC
NA	TRBJ1-6	TRBD1	TRBV19	CATQSGTGASPLHF	TGTGCCACCCAATCCGGGACAGGGGCTTCACCCCTCCACTTT
once	TRBJ2-7	NA	TRBV20-1	CSATGSYEQYF	TGCAGTGCTACGGGGAGCTACGAGCAGTACTTC
NA	TRBJ2-5	NA	TRBV6-6	CASSSIEETQYF	TGTGCCAGCAGTTCAATTGAAGAGACCCAGTACTTC
few	TRBJ1-5	NA	TRBV28	CASSLSPDRLRPQHF	TGTGCCAGCAGTTTATCCCCGGACAGACTGAGGCCCCAGCATTTT
NA	TRBJ1-5	NA	TRBV2	CASSVRDREGDQPQHF	TGTGCCAGCAGTGTACGGGATAGGGAGGGTGATCAGCCCCAGCATTTT
NA	TRBJ1-1	NA	TRBV6-1	CAILAELANAEAFF	TGTGCCATCTTGGCGGAATTGGCGAATGCTGAAGCTTTCTTT
once	TRBJ2-7	NA	TRBV11-2	CASSLSDYEQYF	TGTGCCAGCAGCTTATCAGACTACGAGCAGTACTTC
NA	TRBJ2-7	TRBD1	TRBV10-3	CAISDPRQGGTYEQYF	TGTGCCATCAGTGATCCTCGACAGGGGGGGACCTACGAGCAGTACTTC
few	TRBJ1-1	TRBD1	TRBV7-8	CASSLTSGTGRTEAFF	TGTGCCAGCAGCTTAACCTCCGGGACAGGGAGGACTGAAGCTTTCTTT
once	TRBJ2-5	NA	TRBV6-1	CASHLEGTPRETQYF	TGTGCCAGTCATCTTGAGGGAACCCCGAGGGAGACCCAGTACTTC
once	TRBJ1-1	TRBD1	TRBV11-2	CASSFLGTGAIQNTEAFF	TGTGCCAGCAGCTTCTTAGGGACAGGGGCTATCCAGAACACTGAAGCTTTCTTT
NA	TRBJ2-2	TRBD2	TRBV2	CASSDRTSGSRTGELFF	TGTGCCAGCAGTGACAGGACTAGCGGGAGTAGGACCGGGGAGCTGTTTTTT
NA	TRBJ1-5	NA	TRBV5-1	CASSLGQTSNQPQHF	TGCGCCAGCAGCTTGGGACAGACTAGCAATCAGCCCCAGCATTTT
NA	TRBJ1-2	NA	TRBV6-1	CASSPSGPIGYTF	TGTGCCAGCAGCCCAAGCGGCCCGATCGGCTACACCTTC
NA	TRBJ2-2	NA	TRBV7-2	CASSPYTGVGELFF	TGTGCCAGCAGCCCATATACAGGTGTCGGGGAGCTGTTTTTT
NA	TRBJ2-2	TRBD2	TRBV19	CASSHRLAGGPGELFF	TGTGCCAGTAGTCACCGACTAGCGGGAGGGCCCGGGGAGCTGTTTTTT
NA	TRBJ2-1	TRBD2	TRBV5-1	CASERGGGNEQFF	TGCGCCAGCGAGCGGGGGGGCGGCAATGAGCAGTTCTTC
NA	TRBJ1-2	NA	TRBV5-6	CASSSMAAVGRFYGYTF	TGTGCCAGCAGCTCTATGGCCGCAGTAGGGCGATTCTATGGCTACACCTTC
NA	TRBJ2-1	TRBD2	TRBV5-1	CASSRGGGNEQFF	TGCGCCAGCAGCCGAGGCGGGGGCAATGAGCAGTTCTTC
NA	TRBJ1-5	TRBD1	TRBV6-6	CASRTTGVVSNQPQHF	TGTGCCAGCAGAACGACAGGGGTCGTTAGCAATCAGCCCCAGCATTTT
NA	TRBJ2-7	TRBD1	TRBV18	CASSEDRVDNEQYF	TGTGCCAGCTCCGAAGACAGGGTCGATAACGAGCAGTACTTC
NA	TRBJ2-1	NA	TRBV13	CASSLGSLNEQFF	TGTGCCAGCAGCTTAGGGTCCCTCAATGAGCAGTTCTTC
NA	TRBJ2-5	NA	TRBV5-4	CASSSPGPQETQYF	TGTGCCAGCAGCTCTCCGGGCCCCCAAGAGACCCAGTACTTC
once	TRBJ1-5	NA	TRBV6-1	CASSGAGYQPQHF	TGTGCCAGCAGTGGGGCAGGGTATCAGCCCCAGCATTTT
NA	TRBJ2-3	TRBD2	TRBV4-3	CASSHGTSVTDTQYF	TGCGCCAGCAGCCACGGGACTAGTGTCACAGATACGCAGTATTTT
NA	TRBJ2-7	TRBD2	TRBV14	CASSQGAWTSGSKYF	TGTGCCAGCAGCCAAGGTGCGTGGACTAGCGGGTCTAAGTACTTC
once	TRBJ1-2	NA	TRBV19	CASSIFNRGRDGYTF	TGTGCCAGTAGTATTTTTAACCGAGGAAGAGATGGCTACACCTTC
NA	TRBJ2-7	NA	TRBV19	CASSELGFSGIYEQYF	TGTGCCAGTAGTGAGTTAGGATTTTCGGGAATCTACGAGCAGTACTTC
few	TRBJ2-1	TRBD2	TRBV7-2	CASSLGPRFGRIYNEQFF	TGTGCCAGCAGCTTAGGCCCTAGATTCGGGAGGATTTACAATGAGCAGTTCTTC
NA	TRBJ1-1	NA	TRBV19	CASSIVGGTAEAFF	TGTGCCAGTAGTATTGTAGGGGGGACGGCTGAAGCTTTCTTT
NA	TRBJ2-7	TRBD2	TRBV5-4	CASSRSGAEYYEQYF	TGTGCCAGCAGCCGAAGCGGGGCGGAGTACTACGAGCAGTACTTC
once	TRBJ2-1	TRBD2	TRBV18	CASSRLTSGGAYEQFF	TGTGCCAGCTCACGCCTGACTAGCGGGGGGGCCTATGAGCAGTTCTTC
once	TRBJ2-1	NA	TRBV7-2	CASSSYSGEQFF	TGTGCCAGCAGCTCGTACTCAGGGGAGCAGTTCTTC
NA	TRBJ2-5	TRBD2	TRBV4-1	CASSQDGGLAGGRETQYF	TGCGCCAGCAGCCAAGATGGGGGACTAGCGGGTGGACGAGAGACCCAGTACTTC
NA	TRBJ2-3	TRBD2	TRBV10-3	CAISESRLAGVGDTQYF	TGTGCCATCAGTGAGTCGAGGCTAGCGGGAGTTGGGGATACGCAGTATTTT
once	TRBJ2-2	TRBD1	TRBV28	CASSPLDRLHANTGELFF	TGTGCCAGCAGTCCCTTGGACAGGCTTCACGCGAACACCGGGGAGCTGTTTTTT